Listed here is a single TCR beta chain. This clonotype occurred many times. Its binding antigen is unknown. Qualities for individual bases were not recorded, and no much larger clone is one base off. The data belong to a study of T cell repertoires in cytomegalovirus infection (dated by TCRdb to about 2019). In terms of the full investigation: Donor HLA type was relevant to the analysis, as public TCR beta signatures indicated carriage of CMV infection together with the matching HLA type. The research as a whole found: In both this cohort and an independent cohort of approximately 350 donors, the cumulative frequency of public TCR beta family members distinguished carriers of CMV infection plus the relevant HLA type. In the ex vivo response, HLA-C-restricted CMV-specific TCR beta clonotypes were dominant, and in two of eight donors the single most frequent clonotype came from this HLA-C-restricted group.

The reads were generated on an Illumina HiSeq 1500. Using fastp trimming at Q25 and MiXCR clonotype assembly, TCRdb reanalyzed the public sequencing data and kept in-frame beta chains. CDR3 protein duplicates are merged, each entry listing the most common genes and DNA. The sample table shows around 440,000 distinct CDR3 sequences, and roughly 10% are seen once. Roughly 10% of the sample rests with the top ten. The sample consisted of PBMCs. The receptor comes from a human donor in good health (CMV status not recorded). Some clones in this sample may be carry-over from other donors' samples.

The sequenced DNA: TGCAGCGTATCCATAGCGGGAGGGCCTCAAGAGCAGTACTTC. It encodes CSVSIAGGPQEQYF. The chain employs TRBV29-1 and TRBJ2-7; TRBD2 fits 11 bases in the junction. CDR1 is given as SQVTM and CDR2 as ANQGSEA, both from the germline V gene. V loses 6 bases at its end and J loses 7 bases; junction bases beyond the gene matches: 11. Spanning cysteine to phenylalanine, the CDR3 consists of 14 amino acids. Only the CDR3 DNA stays, 42 bases, in frame from base 1.